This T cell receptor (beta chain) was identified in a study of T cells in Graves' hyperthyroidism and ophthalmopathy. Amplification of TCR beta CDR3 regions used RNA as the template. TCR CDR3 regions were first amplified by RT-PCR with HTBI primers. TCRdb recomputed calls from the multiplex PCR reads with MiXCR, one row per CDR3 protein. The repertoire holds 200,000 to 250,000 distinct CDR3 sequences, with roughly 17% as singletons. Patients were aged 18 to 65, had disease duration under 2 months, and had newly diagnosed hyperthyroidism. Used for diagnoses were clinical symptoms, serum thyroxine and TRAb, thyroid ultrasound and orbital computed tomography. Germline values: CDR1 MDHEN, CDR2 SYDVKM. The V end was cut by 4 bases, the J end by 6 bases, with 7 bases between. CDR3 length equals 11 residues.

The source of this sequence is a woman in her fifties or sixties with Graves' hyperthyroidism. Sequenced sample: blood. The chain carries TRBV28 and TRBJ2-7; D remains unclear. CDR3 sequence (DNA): TGTGCCAGCAGTTCCATTTCCGAGCAGTACTTC. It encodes CASSSISEQYF. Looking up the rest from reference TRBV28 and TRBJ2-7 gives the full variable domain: DVKVTQSSRYLVKRTGEKVFLECVQDMDHENMFWYRQDPGLGLRLIYFSYDVKMKEKGDIPEGYSVSREKKERFSLILESASTNQTSMYLCASSSISEQYFGPGTRLTVT.